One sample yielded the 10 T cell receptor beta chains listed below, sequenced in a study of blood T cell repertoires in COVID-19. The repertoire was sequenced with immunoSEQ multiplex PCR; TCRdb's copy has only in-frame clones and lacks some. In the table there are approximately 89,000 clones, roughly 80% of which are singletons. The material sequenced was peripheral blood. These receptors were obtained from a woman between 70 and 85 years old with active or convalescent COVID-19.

DNA for the CDR3: TGTGCCAGCAGTTATCGCGGTCTAGCCGGCAATGAGCAGTTCTTC. It is translated as CASSYRGLAGNEQFF. The V and J genes are TRBV6-5 and TRBJ2-1, with D maybe TRBD2 (5 bases). Trimming cost V 3 bases and J 6 bases, with 15 bases left between them. Germline V CDR1 and CDR2: MNHEY, SVGAGI. The CDR3 totals 15 residues.

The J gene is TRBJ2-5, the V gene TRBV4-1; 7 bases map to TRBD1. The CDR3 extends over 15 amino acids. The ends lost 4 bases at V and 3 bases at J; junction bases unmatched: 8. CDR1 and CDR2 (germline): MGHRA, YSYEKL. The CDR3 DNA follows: TGCGCCAGCAGCCGGCGACCCGGGACAGAAGAGACCCAGTACTTC. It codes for CASSRRPGTEETQYF.

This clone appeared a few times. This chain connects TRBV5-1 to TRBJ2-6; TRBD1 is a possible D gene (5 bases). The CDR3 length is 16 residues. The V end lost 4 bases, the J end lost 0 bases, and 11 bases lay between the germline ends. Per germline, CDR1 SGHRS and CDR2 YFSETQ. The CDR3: CASSKSTASGANVLTF. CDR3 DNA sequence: TGCGCCAGCAGCAAGTCGACAGCCTCTGGGGCCAACGTCCTGACTTTC.

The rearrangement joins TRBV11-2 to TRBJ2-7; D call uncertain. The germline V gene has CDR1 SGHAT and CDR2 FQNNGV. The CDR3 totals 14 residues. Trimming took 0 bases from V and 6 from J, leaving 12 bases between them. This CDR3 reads CASSLDRVISEQYF. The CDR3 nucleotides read TGTGCCAGCAGCTTAGATCGGGTGATAAGCGAGCAGTACTTC.

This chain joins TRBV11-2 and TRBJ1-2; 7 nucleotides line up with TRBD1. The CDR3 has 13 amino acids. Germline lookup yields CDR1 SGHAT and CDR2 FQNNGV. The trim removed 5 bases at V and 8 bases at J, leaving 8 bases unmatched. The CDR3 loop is CASSLRQGPGYTF. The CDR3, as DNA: TGTGCCAGCAGCCTCCGACAGGGACCGGGCTACACCTTC.

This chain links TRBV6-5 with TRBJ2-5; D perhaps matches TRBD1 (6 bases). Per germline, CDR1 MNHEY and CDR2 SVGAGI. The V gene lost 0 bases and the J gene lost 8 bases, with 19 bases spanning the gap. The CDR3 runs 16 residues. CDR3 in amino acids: CASSYSGQGTPTTQYF. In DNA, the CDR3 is TGTGCCAGCAGTTACTCAGGCCAGGGGACCCCTACAACCCAGTACTTC.

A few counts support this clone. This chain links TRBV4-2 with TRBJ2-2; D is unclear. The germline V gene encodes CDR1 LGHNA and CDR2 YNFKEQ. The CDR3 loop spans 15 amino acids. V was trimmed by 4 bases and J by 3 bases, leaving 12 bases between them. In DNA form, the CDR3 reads TGTGCCAGCAGCCGCAAGAGCCCCGACACCGGGGAGCTGTTTTTT. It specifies CASSRKSPDTGELFF.

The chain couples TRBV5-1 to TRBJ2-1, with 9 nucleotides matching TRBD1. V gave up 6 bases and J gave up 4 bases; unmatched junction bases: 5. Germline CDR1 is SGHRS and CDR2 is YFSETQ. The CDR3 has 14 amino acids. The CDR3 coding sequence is TGCGCCAGCACGGGACAGGGCATTTACAATGAGCAGTTCTTC. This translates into CASTGQGIYNEQFF.

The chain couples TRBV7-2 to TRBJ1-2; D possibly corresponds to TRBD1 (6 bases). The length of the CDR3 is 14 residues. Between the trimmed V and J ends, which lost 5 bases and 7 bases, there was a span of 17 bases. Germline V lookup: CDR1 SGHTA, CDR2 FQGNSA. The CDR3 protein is CASSQTGTTAGYTF. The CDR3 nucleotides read TGTGCCAGCAGCCAAACCGGGACAACCGCTGGCTACACCTTC.

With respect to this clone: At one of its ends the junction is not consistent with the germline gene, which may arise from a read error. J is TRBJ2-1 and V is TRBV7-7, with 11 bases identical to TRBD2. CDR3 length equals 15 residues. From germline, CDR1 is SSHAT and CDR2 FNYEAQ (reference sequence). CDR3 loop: CASSDTSGGHNEQFF. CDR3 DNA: TGTGCTAGCAGCGATACTAGCGGGGGCCACAATGAGCAGTTCTTC.